Listed below are T cell receptor beta chains from one sample, sequenced in a study of T cell responses to AZD1222 COVID-19 vaccine. The repertoire was sequenced with immunoSEQ multiplex PCR; TCRdb's copy has only in-frame clones and lacks some. The sample includes 120,000 to 150,000 clones, more than 85% of them seen just once. The sample in question was peripheral blood, obtained on day 0 of AZD1222 vaccination. These receptors all come from an adult in good health. CDR3s include the opening cysteine and the closing phenylalanine or tryptophan. Fields, in order: D gene, V gene, J gene, clone size, CDR3 DNA, CDR3 protein. D genes are given only for firm matches. Size tells how often a clone was seen (once, few, many) or the class of an expanded clone, and some rows leave it out.

D: TRBD2
V: TRBV6-2/TRBV6-3
J: TRBJ2-3
size: .
DNA: TGTGCCAGCAGCCCAAATCGACTAGCGGGCACAGATACGCAGTATTTT
CDR3: CASSPNRLAGTDTQYF

D: .
V: TRBV28
J: TRBJ1-3
size: .
DNA: TGTGCCAGCAATAATAGGGGGGGAGGAAACACCATATATTTT
CDR3: CASNNRGGGNTIYF

D: TRBD2
V: TRBV7-2
J: TRBJ2-1
size: .
DNA: TGTGCCAGCAGCTTGCAGGCTAGCGGGAGGGCCCCGTTCTTC
CDR3: CASSLQASGRAPFF

D: TRBD1
V: TRBV3-1/TRBV3-2
J: TRBJ1-4
size: once
DNA: TGTGCCAGCAGCCAAACAGGGGGCTCGAATGAAAAACTGTTTTTT
CDR3: CASSQTGGSNEKLFF

D: .
V: TRBV30
J: TRBJ1-3
size: few
DNA: TGTGCCTGGAGTCGACTGCAGGTCTCTGGAAACACCATATATTTT
CDR3: CAWSRLQVSGNTIYF

D: .
V: TRBV25-1
J: TRBJ1-3
size: .
DNA: TGTGCCAGCAGTGGAGGGGCTGGACGCCCGAGCTCTGGAAACACCATATATTTT
CDR3: CASSGGAGRPSSGNTIYF

D: .
V: TRBV6-4
J: TRBJ1-2
size: .
DNA: TGTGCCAGCAGTGACGACCGTTATGGCTACACCTTC
CDR3: CASSDDRYGYTF

D: .
V: TRBV28
J: TRBJ1-4
size: .
DNA: TGTGCCAGCAGTTTGTGGTCCGCCTATAATGAAAAACTGTTTTTT
CDR3: CASSLWSAYNEKLFF

D: TRBD2
V: TRBV18
J: TRBJ2-1
size: once
DNA: TGTGCCAGCTCACCCACGAGCGGGGTCGATGAGCAGTTCTTC
CDR3: CASSPTSGVDEQFF

D: TRBD2
V: TRBV29-1
J: TRBJ2-1
size: .
DNA: TGCAGCGTTGATGCTAGCGGAGGGCTCCCGAGGGCCTACAATGAGCAGTTCTTC
CDR3: CSVDASGGLPRAYNEQFF

D: .
V: TRBV28
J: TRBJ1-4
size: .
DNA: TGTGCCAGCAGCCGTAGAGGGAGTTGGGATGAAAAACTGTTTTTT
CDR3: CASSRRGSWDEKLFF

D: .
V: TRBV28
J: TRBJ1-4
size: .
DNA: TGTGCCAGCAGGCCCCAGGGTTCGACTAATGAAAAACTGTTTTTT
CDR3: CASRPQGSTNEKLFF

D: .
V: TRBV3-1/TRBV3-2
J: TRBJ1-1
size: .
DNA: TGTGCCAGCAGCCCGGACCGGGACGACGCTTTCTTT
CDR3: CASSPDRDDAFF

D: .
V: TRBV29-1
J: TRBJ1-2
size: .
DNA: TGCAGCACGTGGACAGAAAGAAACTATGGCTACACCTTC
CDR3: CSTWTERNYGYTF

D: .
V: TRBV24-1
J: TRBJ2-6
size: .
DNA: TGTGCCACCAGACAAAAGGCCTCTGGGGCCAACGTCCTGACTTTC
CDR3: CATRQKASGANVLTF

D: .
V: TRBV3-1/TRBV3-2
J: TRBJ1-2
size: .
DNA: TGTGCCAGCAGCCCTCCCCGGTCCGGCTATGGCTACACCTTC
CDR3: CASSPPRSGYGYTF

D: .
V: TRBV5-6
J: TRBJ1-1
size: .
DNA: TGTGCCAGCAGCGCCCTGGCGACACCGATGAACACTGAAGCTTTCTTT
CDR3: CASSALATPMNTEAFF

D: .
V: TRBV7-9
J: TRBJ1-5
size: .
DNA: TGTGCCAGCAGCTTAGTCGGGGATACTCAGCCCCAGCATTTT
CDR3: CASSLVGDTQPQHF

D: .
V: TRBV7-6
J: TRBJ2-7
size: .
DNA: TGTGCCAGCAGTTGGTCCGGCGAGCAGTACTTC
CDR3: CASSWSGEQYF

D: .
V: TRBV2
J: TRBJ1-3
size: once
DNA: TGTGCCAGCAGTGATAACCCTCGGAGAAACACCATATATTTT
CDR3: CASSDNPRRNTIYF

D: .
V: TRBV10-2
J: TRBJ1-6
size: .
DNA: TGCGCCAGCAGTGAAGGTAGAGCCTCCTATAATTCACCCCTCCACTTT
CDR3: CASSEGRASYNSPLHF

D: .
V: TRBV15
J: TRBJ1-2
size: .
DNA: TGTGCCACCAGCAGAGGATTGGTAGGGAAAGGCGATGGCTACACCTTC
CDR3: CATSRGLVGKGDGYTF

D: .
V: TRBV19
J: TRBJ2-7
size: .
DNA: TGTGCCAGTAGTATGGGCAGGGGACTCGAGCAGTACTTC
CDR3: CASSMGRGLEQYF